This entry describes one T cell receptor (beta chain). Its antigen is unidentified. Generated by immunoSEQ multiplex PCR, the TCRdb table keeps only in-frame clones and is missing some. This table holds 28,000 or so clones, approximately 94% found once. The ends were cut back, 0 bases at V and 1 base at J, with 9 bases in the middle. There are 15 residues in the CDR3. Per the germline V gene, CDR1 is MNHEY and CDR2 is SVGAGI. The data belong to a study of T cell clonotyping in hematopoietic cell transplantation. Findings and caveats of the study: Recipient TCR diversity dropped after transplant; expanded clonotypes rose from day 30 to 180.

The sequence was collected from a man between 45 and 60 years old in good health. Some clones in this sample may be carry-over from other donors' samples. This chain uses TRBV6-5 with TRBJ1-1; D uncertain. The sample consisted of peripheral blood mononuclear cells. CDR3 coding DNA: TGTGCCAGCAGTTACTCAAACCGGGGGAACACTGAAGCTTTCTTT. Translated, it gives CASSYSNRGNTEAFF.